The next 13 T cell receptor beta chains were all read from a single sample in a study of control samples from healthy donors and cancer patients. Sequencing was performed with immunoSEQ multiplex PCR; in TCRdb, only in-frame clones are kept and a portion is missing. The profile covers tens of thousands of clones, with about 90% appearing a single time and roughly 6% taken by the ten largest. Sequenced input: blood. The receptor set was obtained from a man aged 45-60 years in good health.

The chain couples TRBV12-5 to TRBJ2-5; tentative D call: TRBD1 (6 bases). The CDR3 is 16 amino acids. V was cut by 2 bases and J by 4 bases, with 17 bases left in between. The germline CDR1 and CDR2 sequences are LGHNT and FRNRAP. CDR3 in amino acids: CASGLPGTPLGETQYF. The CDR3 coding sequence is TGTGCTAGTGGTTTGCCAGGGACACCACTCGGAGAGACCCAGTACTTC.

The rearrangement links TRBV2 to TRBJ2-5; no definite D call. The germline V and J ends were trimmed by 4 bases and 1 base, with 10 bases remaining between them. CDR1 is SNHLY, CDR2 FYNNEI, per germline. This CDR3 comprises 14 residues. The DNA for the CDR3 is TGTGCCAGCAGTGTTGGACCGGTCCAAGAGACCCAGTACTTC. Protein product: CASSVGPVQETQYF.

The chain links TRBV7-4 to TRBJ1-5; D possibly corresponds to TRBD1 (5 bases). In germline, CDR1 is SGHVT, CDR2 SQSDAQ. This CDR3 spans 17 amino acids. The V and J ends lost 2 bases and 2 bases respectively, with 16 bases between them. CDR3 in amino acids: CASSLKWGRWGNQPQHF. The DNA for the CDR3 is TGTGCCAGCAGCTTAAAGTGGGGCAGATGGGGCAATCAGCCCCAGCATTTT.

The chain combines TRBV6-6 with TRBJ1-5, with TRBD1 identical over 9 bases. The J segment lost 5 bases and the V segment lost 11 bases, leaving 10 bases of the junction unmatched. Germline CDR1 reads MNHNY; CDR2 reads SVGAGI (reference sequence). The CDR3 runs 14 residues. CDR3 DNA: TGTGCCGGACGGGGACAGGGACTCGATCAGCCCCAGCATTTT. Amino acid sequence: CAGRGQGLDQPQHF.

Only one count was recorded for this clone. This chain uses TRBV9 with TRBJ2-7, with 9 bases that match TRBD1. V shed 4 bases and J 7 bases; nucleotides not matched to a gene: 9. The germline CDR1 and CDR2 sequences are SGDLS and YYNGEE. The CDR3 length is 14 residues. The CDR3 sequence is CASSLWTGEGEQYF. CDR3 bases: TGTGCCAGCAGCTTATGGACAGGGGAAGGAGAGCAGTACTTC.

CDR3 in amino acids: CAWSDAPSEQFF. The CDR3 coding sequence is TGTGCCTGGAGCGACGCCCCGAGTGAGCAGTTCTTC. The chain carries TRBV30 and TRBJ2-1; D gene uncertain. The CDR3 length is 12 residues. Germline-derived CDR1 and CDR2 are GTSNPN and SVGIG (reference sequence). V lost 3 bases and J 9 bases, leaving 12 bases between the germline ends.

The rearrangement links TRBV20-1 to TRBJ2-2; D is unclear. The germline CDR1 and CDR2 sequences are DFQATT and SNEGSKA (reference sequence). V was shortened by 1 base and J by 7 bases, with 4 bases between the two germline ends. CDR3 length: 11 amino acids. The CDR3 spells CSARVGGELFF. Written as DNA, the CDR3 is TGCAGTGCTAGAGTTGGCGGGGAGCTGTTTTTT.

The chain employs TRBV9 and TRBJ2-6; D is undetermined. Trimming stripped 4 bases from V and 1 base from J, with 6 bases between. Germline lookup yields CDR1 SGDLS and CDR2 YYNGEE. The CDR3 contains 14 residues. CDR3 nucleotide sequence: TGTGCCAGCAGCTTGGAGTCTGGGGCCAACGTCCTGACTTTC. Residues: CASSLESGANVLTF.

This sequence joins TRBV6-5 and TRBJ2-1; TRBD2 is a possible D gene (6 bases). Germline V CDR1 and CDR2: MNHEY, SVGAGI. Trimming left V 6 bases short and J 0 bases short, with 9 bases between. The CDR3 totals 14 residues. The CDR3 region is CASRRDSSYNEQFF. The CDR3 DNA sequence: TGTGCCAGCAGGCGGGACTCCTCCTACAATGAGCAGTTCTTC.

The rearrangement joins TRBV6-2 or TRBV6-3 to TRBJ2-1, with D perhaps being TRBD1 or TRBD2 (6 bases each). CDR3 length equals 11 residues. Germline assignment: CDR1 MNHEY and CDR2 SVGEGT. V was trimmed by 2 bases and J by 12 bases, leaving 8 bases between them. CDR3 region: CASSYEGGQFF. The CDR3 nucleotides read TGTGCCAGCAGTTACGAGGGGGGGCAGTTCTTC.

This chain joins TRBV3-1 (or the pseudogene TRBV3-2) and TRBJ1-6, with a weak D call TRBD1 (5 bases). Germline-derived CDR1 and CDR2 are LGHDT and YNNKEL (reference sequence). The length of the CDR3 is 18 residues. V was clipped by 0 bases and J by 8 bases, with 20 bases between them. The CDR3 sequence is CASSQEGIGAGLDSPLHF. The DNA for the CDR3 is TGTGCCAGCAGCCAAGAAGGTATTGGGGCAGGGTTGGATTCACCCCTCCACTTT.

The rearrangement joins TRBV5-1 to TRBJ2-1; TRBD1 matches 7 bases. The J segment lost 6 bases and the V segment lost 4 bases, leaving 10 bases of the junction unmatched. Per germline, CDR1 SGHRS and CDR2 YFSETQ. The CDR3 is made up of 15 amino acids. The CDR3 protein is CASSPTGAVTNEQFF. The DNA of the CDR3 is TGCGCCAGCAGCCCAACAGGGGCCGTTACCAATGAGCAGTTCTTC.

The rearrangement joins TRBV6-4 to TRBJ2-1, with 8 bases fitting TRBD1. The CDR3 totals 14 residues. Germline V CDR1 and CDR2: MRHNA, SNTAGT. V gave up 5 bases and J gave up 5 bases; unmatched junction bases: 5. The CDR3 nucleotides are TGTGCCAGCAGTCCGGGACAGGAGAACAATGAGCAGTTCTTC. Translating it yields CASSPGQENNEQFF.